What follows describes a single T cell receptor (beta chain). Its antigen is still unknown. These data belong to a study of cytomegalovirus exposure and HLA in healthy donors. The PCR employed 60 Vbeta primers together with 13 Jbeta primers. Assay: immunoSEQ multiplex PCR; the TCRdb copy retains only in-frame clones and omits some. The data hold about 94,000 clones, with approximately 75% observed a single time. In germline, CDR1 is MNHEY, CDR2 SVGAGI. Deletions cut 7 bases from V and 4 bases from J, with 11 bases between. The CDR3 has 13 amino acids. Whole-study results and caveats: Earlier results showed most TCR beta V segments being productive about 87% or about 30% of the time. Sequencing probably produced one cluster of sequence variants that were highly shared.

Sequenced: PBMCs. This receptor was identified in a woman aged 40 to 49 in good health and CMV-seronegative. V usage is TRBV6-5 and J usage is TRBJ1-3; D gene uncertain. CDR3 in amino acids: CASNAGPGNTIYF. The DNA of the CDR3 is TGTGCCAGCAATGCCGGTCCCGGAAACACCATATATTTT.